This TCR beta chain was retrieved from a study of OX40 agonist ivuxolimab in advanced cancers. Some background on the complete study: Ivuxolimab was an agonistic, fully human IgG2 monoclonal antibody directed against OX40 (CD134), a costimulatory receptor. In the dose-escalation cohort, approximately 82% of patients were male, and the mean age was 60 years with a range of about 20 to 80. Patients were allowed to have had prior anti-PD-1, anti-PD-L1 or anti-CTLA-4 therapy, and less than 45% of the dose-escalation patients had previously received checkpoint inhibitors. Intravenous ivuxolimab was administered to patients every 2 weeks at six dose levels: 0.01, 0.1, 0.3, 1.5, 3 and 10 mg/kg. Of the approximately 50 dose-escalation patients, hepatocellular carcinoma was present in 19, melanoma in roughly 15, renal cell carcinoma in 9 and head and neck cancer in 9. The paper reports the monotherapy dose-escalation portion (N of about 54 patients) of the phase I ivuxolimab trial. The purpose of peripheral TCRbeta sequencing was to test whether ivuxolimab changed TCR sequence diversity and led to clonal T-cell expansion. Partial responses occurred in three dose-escalation patients, of whom one had hepatocellular carcinoma and two had cutaneous melanoma. What the authors observed across the whole study: Low levels of normalized T-cell clonal expansion were also seen in some nonresponding patients. In the 0.1-3.0 mg/kg groups, partial responders were among the patients with the lowest normalized peripheral clonal expansion, particularly in CD8+ T cells. Antigen specificity was not determined for the clonally expanded peripheral T cells. Clonal expansion of both CD4+ and CD8+ blood T cells was observed from baseline to week 6 at doses 0.1 to 3.0 mg/kg. On average, CD8+ T cells showed more expanded clones than CD4+ T cells after ivuxolimab.

The trial excluded patients who had a history of autoimmune disease or who were on systemic immunosuppression. Peripheral blood for TCR sequencing was drawn from every dose cohort at baseline, at cycle 4 day 1 and at cycle 7 day 1. Samples were obtained from an open-label, multicenter, first-in-human phase I dose-escalation trial of ivuxolimab. The trial enrolled adults with locally advanced or metastatic head and neck squamous cell, hepatocellular, melanoma or renal cell carcinoma. Before TCR sequencing, CD4+ T cells and CD8+ T cells were sorted from peripheral blood as separate populations. Taken from the germline V gene (reference sequence), the CDR1 and CDR2 loops are LNHDA and SQIVND. The CDR3 sequence holds 13 residues, the cysteine and phenylalanine included. Left in the record is the CDR3 DNA by itself, 39 bases read in frame from the first base. V has 10 bases trimmed and J has 2 bases trimmed; junction bases matching no gene number 4.

To sequence the TCRbeta CDR3 region, genomic DNA was isolated from the sorted cells. The immunoSEQ Assay was used for sequencing of TCRbeta CDR3 regions. The immuneACCESS repertoire file appears here via TCRdb, limited to in-frame rearrangements. These files lack a portion of the clones; in checked studies, under half of the deficit traces to unresolved V genes, and the cause of the others is not known. The sample profile shows some 79,000 clones; roughly nine tenths of them were found once. The ten largest clones capture more than 0.4% of the sample. Concerning this clone itself: Its cognate antigen has yet to be identified. No much larger clonotype is one base removed from it; base qualities were not supplied.

This TCR was recovered from an adult with an advanced solid tumor such as melanoma, head and neck, liver or kidney cancer. Source: CD4+ or CD8+ T cells sorted from blood, taken in a trial of the OX40 agonist ivuxolimab. The rearranged chain carries TRBV19 and TRBJ1-5, with TRBD1 matching 8 junction bases. The bases read TGTGCCACCAAGACAGGGGGCAATCAGCCCCAGCATTTT. Its translation is CATKTGGNQPQHF.